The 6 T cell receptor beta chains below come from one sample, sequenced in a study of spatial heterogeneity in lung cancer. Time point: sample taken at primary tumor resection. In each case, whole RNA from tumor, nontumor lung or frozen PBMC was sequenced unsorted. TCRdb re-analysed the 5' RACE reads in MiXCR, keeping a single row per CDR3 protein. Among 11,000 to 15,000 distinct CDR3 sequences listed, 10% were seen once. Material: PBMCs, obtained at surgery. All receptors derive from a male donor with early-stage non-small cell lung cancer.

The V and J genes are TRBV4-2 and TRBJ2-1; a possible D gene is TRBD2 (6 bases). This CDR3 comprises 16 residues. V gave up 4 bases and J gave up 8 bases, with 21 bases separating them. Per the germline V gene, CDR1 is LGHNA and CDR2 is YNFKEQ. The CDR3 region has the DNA TGTGCCAGCAGCCCCGGGGTCAGCCAGCGCGGGGATGAGCAGTTCTTC. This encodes CASSPGVSQRGDEQFF.

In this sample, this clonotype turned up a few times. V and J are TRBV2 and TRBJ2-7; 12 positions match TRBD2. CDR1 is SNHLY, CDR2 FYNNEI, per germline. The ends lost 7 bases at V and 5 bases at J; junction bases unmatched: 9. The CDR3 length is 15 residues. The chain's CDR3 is CASKPTSGSFNEQYF. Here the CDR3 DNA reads TGTGCCAGCAAACCGACTAGCGGGAGTTTCAACGAGCAGTACTTC.

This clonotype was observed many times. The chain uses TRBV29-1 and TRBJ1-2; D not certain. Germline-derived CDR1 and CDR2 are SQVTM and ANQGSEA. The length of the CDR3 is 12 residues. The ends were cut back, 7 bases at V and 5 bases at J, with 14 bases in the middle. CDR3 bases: TGCAGCGGAGGTGAAAGGGTGTATGGCTACACCTTC. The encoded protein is CSGGERVYGYTF.

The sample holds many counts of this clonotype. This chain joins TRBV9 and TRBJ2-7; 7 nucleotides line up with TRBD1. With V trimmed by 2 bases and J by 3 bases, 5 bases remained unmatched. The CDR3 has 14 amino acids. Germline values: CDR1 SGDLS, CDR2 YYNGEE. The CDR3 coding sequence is TGTGCCAGCAGCGTTGGGGACAGTCACTACGAGCAGTACTTC. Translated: CASSVGDSHYEQYF. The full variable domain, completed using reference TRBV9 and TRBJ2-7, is DSGVTQTPKHLITATGQRVTLRCSPRSGDLSVYWYQQSLDQGLQFLIQYYNGEERAKGNILERFSAQQFPDLHSELNLSSLELGDSALYFCASSVGDSHYEQYFGPGTRLTVT.

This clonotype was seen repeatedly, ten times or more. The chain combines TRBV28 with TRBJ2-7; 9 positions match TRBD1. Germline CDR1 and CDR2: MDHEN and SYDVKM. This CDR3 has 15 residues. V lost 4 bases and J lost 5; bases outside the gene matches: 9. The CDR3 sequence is CASSSRDREVDEQYF. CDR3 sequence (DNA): TGTGCCAGCAGTTCCCGGGACAGGGAAGTCGACGAGCAGTACTTC.

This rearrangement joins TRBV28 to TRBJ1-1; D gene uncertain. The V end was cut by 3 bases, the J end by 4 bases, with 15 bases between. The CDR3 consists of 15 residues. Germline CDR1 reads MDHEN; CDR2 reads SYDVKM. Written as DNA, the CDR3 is TGTGCCAGCAGTTTGGGAGGGTATCTACTCACTGAAGCTTTCTTT. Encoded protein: CASSLGGYLLTEAFF.